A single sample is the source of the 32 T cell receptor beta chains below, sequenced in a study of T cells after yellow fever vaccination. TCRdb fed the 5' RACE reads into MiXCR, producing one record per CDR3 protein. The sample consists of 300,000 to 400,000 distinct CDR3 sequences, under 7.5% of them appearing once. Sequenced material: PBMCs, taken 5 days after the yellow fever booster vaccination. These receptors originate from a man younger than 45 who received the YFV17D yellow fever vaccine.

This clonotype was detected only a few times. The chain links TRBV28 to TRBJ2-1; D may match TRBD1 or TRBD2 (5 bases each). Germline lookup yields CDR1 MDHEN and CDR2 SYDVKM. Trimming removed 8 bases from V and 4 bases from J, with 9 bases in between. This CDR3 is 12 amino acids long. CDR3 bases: TGTGCCAGCGGGACGGCATACAATGAGCAGTTCTTC. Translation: CASGTAYNEQFF.

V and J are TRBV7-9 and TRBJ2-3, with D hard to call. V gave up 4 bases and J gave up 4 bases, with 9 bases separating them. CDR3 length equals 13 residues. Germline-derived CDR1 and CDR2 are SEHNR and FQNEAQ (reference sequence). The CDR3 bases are TGTGCCAGCAGCTCCCGAACCCCAGATACGCAGTATTTT. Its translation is CASSSRTPDTQYF.

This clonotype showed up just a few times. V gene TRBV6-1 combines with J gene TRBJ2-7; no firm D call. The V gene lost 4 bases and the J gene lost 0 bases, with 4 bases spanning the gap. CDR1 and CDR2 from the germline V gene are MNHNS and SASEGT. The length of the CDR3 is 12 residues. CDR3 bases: TGTGCCAGCAGTGTTGCCTCCTACGAGCAGTACTTC. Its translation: CASSVASYEQYF.

The CDR3 sequence: CASSFRAGGTDTQYF. The CDR3, as DNA: TGTGCCAGCAGTTTCAGGGCCGGGGGCACAGATACGCAGTATTTT. The chain combines TRBV12-3 or TRBV12-4 with TRBJ2-3, with D tentatively TRBD1 or TRBD2 (5 bases each). This CDR3 has 15 amino acids. V was shortened by 3 bases and J by 1 base, with 11 bases between the two germline ends.

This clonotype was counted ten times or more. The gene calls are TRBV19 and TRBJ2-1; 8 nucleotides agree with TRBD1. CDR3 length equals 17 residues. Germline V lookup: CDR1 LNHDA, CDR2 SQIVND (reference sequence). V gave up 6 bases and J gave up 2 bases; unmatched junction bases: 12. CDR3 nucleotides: TGTGCCAGTAGAGCCCGGACAGGGACAAACCCCTACAATGAGCAGTTCTTC. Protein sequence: CASRARTGTNPYNEQFF.

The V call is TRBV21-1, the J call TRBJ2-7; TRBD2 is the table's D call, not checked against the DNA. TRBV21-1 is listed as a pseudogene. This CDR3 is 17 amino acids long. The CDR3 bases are TGTGCCAGCAGCAAAGCGGGAACTAGCGGATACTCCTACGAGCAGTACTTC. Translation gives CASSKAGTSGYSYEQYF.

The CDR3 DNA follows: TGTGCCAGCGATCAAGGGGTTAATGAAAAACTGTTTTTT. Amino acid sequence: CASDQGVNEKLFF. This sequence joins TRBV6-6 and TRBJ1-4, with D perhaps TRBD1 (5 bases). The V gene's germline CDR1 is MNHNY and CDR2 SVGAGI (reference sequence). There are 13 residues in the CDR3. V lost 8 bases and J lost 4, with 11 bases in between.

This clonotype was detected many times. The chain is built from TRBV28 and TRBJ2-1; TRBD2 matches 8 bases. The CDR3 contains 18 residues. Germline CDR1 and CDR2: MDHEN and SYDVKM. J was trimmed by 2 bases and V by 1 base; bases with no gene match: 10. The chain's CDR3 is CASSLSFIGGATYNEQFF. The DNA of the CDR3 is TGTGCCAGCAGTTTATCATTTATCGGGGGGGCGACCTACAATGAGCAGTTCTTC.

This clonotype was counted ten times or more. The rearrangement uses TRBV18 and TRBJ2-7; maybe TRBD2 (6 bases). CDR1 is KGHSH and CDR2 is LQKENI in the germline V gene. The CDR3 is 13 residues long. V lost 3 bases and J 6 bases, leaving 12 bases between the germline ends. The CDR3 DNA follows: TGTGCCAGCTCACCGGGGGGACCCCTCGAGCAGTACTTC. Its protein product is CASSPGGPLEQYF.

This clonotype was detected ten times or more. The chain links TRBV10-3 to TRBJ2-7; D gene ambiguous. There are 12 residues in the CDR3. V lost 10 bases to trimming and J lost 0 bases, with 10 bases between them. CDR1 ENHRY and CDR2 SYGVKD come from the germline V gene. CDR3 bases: TGTGCCACCTCGACTTACTCCTACGAGCAGTACTTC. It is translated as CATSTYSYEQYF.

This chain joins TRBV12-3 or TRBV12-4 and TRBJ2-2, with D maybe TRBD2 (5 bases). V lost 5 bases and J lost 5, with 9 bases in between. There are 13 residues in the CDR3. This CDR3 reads CASSREWTGELFF. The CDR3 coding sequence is TGTGCCAGCAGTCGGGAATGGACCGGGGAGCTGTTTTTT.

The CDR3, as DNA: TGTGCCAGCAGTTTACGGGGGGCAGCTGAAGCTTTCTTT. This translates into CASSLRGAAEAFF. The chain carries TRBV12-3 or TRBV12-4 and TRBJ1-1; D may be TRBD1 (6 bases). Trimming took off 2 bases at V and 6 bases at J, with 10 bases between the two ends. The CDR3 runs 13 residues.

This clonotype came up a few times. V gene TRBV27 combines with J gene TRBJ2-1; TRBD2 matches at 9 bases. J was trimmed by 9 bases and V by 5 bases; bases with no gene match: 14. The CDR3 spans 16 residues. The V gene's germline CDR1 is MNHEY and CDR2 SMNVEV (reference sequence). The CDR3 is CASSPPGRGRGSEQFF. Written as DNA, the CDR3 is TGTGCCAGCAGTCCGCCCGGGCGCGGGAGGGGGTCTGAGCAGTTCTTC.

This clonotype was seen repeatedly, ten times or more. In DNA, the CDR3 is TGTGCCAGCAGTACGCTAGCGGGAGGGCCGCATGAGCAGTTCTTC. This translates into CASSTLAGGPHEQFF. V usage is TRBV12-3 or TRBV12-4 and J usage is TRBJ2-1; 12 nucleotides match TRBD2. V lost 5 bases, J lost 8 bases, and 7 bases stayed unmatched. The CDR3 covers 15 residues.

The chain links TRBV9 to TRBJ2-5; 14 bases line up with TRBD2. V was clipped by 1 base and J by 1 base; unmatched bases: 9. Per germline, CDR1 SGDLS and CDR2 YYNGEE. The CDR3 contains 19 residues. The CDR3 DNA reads TGTGCCAGCAGCGTAAGGGGGACTAGCGGGAGCTTCGCCCAAGAGACCCAGTACTTC. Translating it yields CASSVRGTSGSFAQETQYF.

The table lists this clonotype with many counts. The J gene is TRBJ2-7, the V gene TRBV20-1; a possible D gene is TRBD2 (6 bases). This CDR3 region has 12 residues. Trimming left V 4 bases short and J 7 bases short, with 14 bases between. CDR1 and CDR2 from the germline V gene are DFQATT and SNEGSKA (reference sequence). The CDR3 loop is CSAIREHGEQYF. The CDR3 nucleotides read TGCAGTGCTATCCGGGAGCACGGGGAGCAGTACTTC.

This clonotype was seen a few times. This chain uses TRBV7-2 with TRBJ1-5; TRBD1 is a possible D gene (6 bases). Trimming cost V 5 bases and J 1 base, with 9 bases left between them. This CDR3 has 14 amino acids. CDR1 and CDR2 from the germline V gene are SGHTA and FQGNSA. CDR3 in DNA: TGTGCCAGCAGCCAGGGACACAGCAATCAGCCCCAGCATTTT. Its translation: CASSQGHSNQPQHF.

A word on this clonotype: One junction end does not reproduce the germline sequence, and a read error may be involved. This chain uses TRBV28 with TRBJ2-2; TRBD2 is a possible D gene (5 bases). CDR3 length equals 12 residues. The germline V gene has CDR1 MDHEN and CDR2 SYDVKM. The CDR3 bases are TGTGCCAGCAGTTTAGCCACCGGGGAGCTGTCTTTT. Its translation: CASSLATGELSF. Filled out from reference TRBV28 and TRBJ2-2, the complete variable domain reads DVKVTQSSRYLVKRTGEKVFLECVQDMDHENMFWYRQDPGLGLRLIYFSYDVKMKEKGDIPEGYSVSREKKERFSLILESASTNQTSMYLCASSLATGELSFGEGSRLTVL.

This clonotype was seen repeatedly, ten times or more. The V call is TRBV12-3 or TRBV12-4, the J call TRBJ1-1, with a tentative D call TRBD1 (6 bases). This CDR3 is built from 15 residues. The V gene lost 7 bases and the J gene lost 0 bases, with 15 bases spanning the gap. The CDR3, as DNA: TGTGCCAGCACCCGGACAGTGGATTTGAACACTGAAGCTTTCTTT. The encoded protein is CASTRTVDLNTEAFF.

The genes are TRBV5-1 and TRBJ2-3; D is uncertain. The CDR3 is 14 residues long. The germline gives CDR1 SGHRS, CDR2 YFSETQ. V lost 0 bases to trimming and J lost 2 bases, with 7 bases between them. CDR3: CASSLEANTDTQYF. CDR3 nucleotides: TGCGCCAGCAGCTTGGAGGCTAACACAGATACGCAGTATTTT.

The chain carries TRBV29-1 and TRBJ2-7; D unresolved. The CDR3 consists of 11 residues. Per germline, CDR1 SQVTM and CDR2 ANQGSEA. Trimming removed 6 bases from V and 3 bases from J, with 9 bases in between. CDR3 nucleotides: TGCAGCGTGCGGCAGTTCTACGAGCAGTACTTC. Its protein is CSVRQFYEQYF.

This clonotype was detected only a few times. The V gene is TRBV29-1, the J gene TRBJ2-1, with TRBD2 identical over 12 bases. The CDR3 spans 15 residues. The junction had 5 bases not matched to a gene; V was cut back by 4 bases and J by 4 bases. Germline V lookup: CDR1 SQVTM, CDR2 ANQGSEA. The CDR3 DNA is TGCAGCGTTGTGGCGGGACTAGCGGGTTACAATGAGCAGTTCTTC. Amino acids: CSVVAGLAGYNEQFF.

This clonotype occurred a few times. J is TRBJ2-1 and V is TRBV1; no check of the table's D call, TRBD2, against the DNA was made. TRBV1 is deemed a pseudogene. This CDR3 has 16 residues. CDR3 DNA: TGCACCAGCAGCCAAGAGAGACTAGCGGGTTGCAATGAGCAGTTCTTC. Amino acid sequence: CTSSQERLAGCNEQFF.

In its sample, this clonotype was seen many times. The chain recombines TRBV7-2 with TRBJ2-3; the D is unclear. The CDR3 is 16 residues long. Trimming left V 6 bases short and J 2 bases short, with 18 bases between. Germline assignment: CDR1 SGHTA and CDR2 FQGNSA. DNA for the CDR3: TGTGCCAGCAGATCCGACGGCACTCGAGTCACAGATACGCAGTATTTT. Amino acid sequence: CASRSDGTRVTDTQYF.

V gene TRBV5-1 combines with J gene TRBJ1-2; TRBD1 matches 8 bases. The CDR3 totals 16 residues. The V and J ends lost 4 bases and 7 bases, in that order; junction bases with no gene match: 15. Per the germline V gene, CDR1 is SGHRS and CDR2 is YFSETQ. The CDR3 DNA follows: TGCGCCAGCAGCCTAGTCAGGACAGGGCGACATCGTGGCTACACCTTC. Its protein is CASSLVRTGRHRGYTF.

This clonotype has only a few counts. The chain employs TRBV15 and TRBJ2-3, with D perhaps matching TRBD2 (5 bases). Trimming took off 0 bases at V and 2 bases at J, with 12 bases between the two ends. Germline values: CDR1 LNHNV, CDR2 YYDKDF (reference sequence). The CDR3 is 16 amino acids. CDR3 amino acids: CATSRDYSGSTDTQYF. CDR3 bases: TGTGCCACCAGCAGAGATTACTCGGGGTCCACAGATACGCAGTATTTT.

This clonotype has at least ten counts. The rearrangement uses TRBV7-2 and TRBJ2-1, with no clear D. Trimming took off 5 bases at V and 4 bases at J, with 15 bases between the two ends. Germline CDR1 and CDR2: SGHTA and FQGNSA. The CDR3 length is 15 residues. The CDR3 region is CASSPGRFSYNEQFF. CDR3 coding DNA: TGTGCCAGCAGCCCCGGGCGATTCTCGTACAATGAGCAGTTCTTC.

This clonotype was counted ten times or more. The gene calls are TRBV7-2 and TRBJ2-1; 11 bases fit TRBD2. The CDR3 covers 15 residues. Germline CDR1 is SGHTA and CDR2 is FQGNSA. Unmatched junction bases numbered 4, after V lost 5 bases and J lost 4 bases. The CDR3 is CASSPRTSGYNEQFF. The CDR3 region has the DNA TGTGCCAGCAGCCCACGGACTAGCGGGTACAATGAGCAGTTCTTC. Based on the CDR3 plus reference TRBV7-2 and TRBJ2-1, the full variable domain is GAGVSQSPSNKVTEKGKDVELRCDPISGHTALYWYRQSLGQGLEFLIYFQGNSAPDKSGLPSDRFSAERTGGSVSTLTIQRTQQEDSAVYLCASSPRTSGYNEQFFGPGTRLTVL.

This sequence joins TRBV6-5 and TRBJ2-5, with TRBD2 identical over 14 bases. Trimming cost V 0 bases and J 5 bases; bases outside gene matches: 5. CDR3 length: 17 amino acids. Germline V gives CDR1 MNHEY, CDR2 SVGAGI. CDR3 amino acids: CASSYSAGTSGSETQYF. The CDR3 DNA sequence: TGTGCCAGCAGTTACTCGGCCGGGACTAGCGGGAGTGAGACCCAGTACTTC.

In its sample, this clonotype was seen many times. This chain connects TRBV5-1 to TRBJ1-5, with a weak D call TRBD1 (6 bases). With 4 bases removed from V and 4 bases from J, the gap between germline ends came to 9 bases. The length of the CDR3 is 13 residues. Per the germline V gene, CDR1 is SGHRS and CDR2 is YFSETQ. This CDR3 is CASSLQGNQPQHF. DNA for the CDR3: TGCGCCAGCAGCCTTCAGGGGAATCAGCCCCAGCATTTT.

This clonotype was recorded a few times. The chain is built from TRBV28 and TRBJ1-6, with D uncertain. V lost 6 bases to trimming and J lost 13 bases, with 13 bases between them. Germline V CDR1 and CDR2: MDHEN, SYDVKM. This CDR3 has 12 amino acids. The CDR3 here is CASSPDRRPLHF. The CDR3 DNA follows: TGTGCCAGCAGCCCCGACCGTAGGCCCCTCCACTTT.

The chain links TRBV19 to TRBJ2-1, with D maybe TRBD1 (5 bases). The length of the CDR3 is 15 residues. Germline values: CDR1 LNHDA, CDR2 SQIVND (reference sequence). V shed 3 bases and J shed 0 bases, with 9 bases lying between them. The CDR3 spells CASSMDTRSYNEQFF. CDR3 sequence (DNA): TGTGCCAGTAGTATGGACACCCGCTCCTACAATGAGCAGTTCTTC.